This T cell receptor (beta chain) is from a study of control samples from healthy donors and cancer patients. Germline V gives CDR1 SGHRS, CDR2 YFSETQ. The CDR3 totals 16 residues. Trimming cost V 2 bases and J 2 bases; bases outside gene matches: 8. Profiling relied on immunoSEQ multiplex PCR, and the TCRdb table lists in-frame clones only, not all of them. This table has 160,000 or so clones, nearly 96% appearing once. The material sequenced was blood. The chain has TRBV5-1 and TRBJ2-7; the match to TRBD1 covers 9 bases. The receptor comes from a woman in her 30s in good health. CDR3 bases: TGCGCCAGCAGCTTCCTCCCAGGGACAGGGACCTACGAGCAGTACTTC. Translated, it gives CASSFLPGTGTYEQYF.